This entry features one T cell receptor beta chain sequence. Its matching antigen is unknown. The record originates from a study of blood T cells in healthy people across ages. Points from the study as a whole: TCR beta diversity per million T cells fell roughly linearly with age.

The V segment lost 2 bases and the J segment 4 bases; nucleotides outside the gene matches: 3. CDR3 length: 14 amino acids. From germline, CDR1 is SGDLS and CDR2 YYNGEE. A second PCR of about 7 to 12 cycles used a sample-barcoded 5' primer and a J-beta primer mix. Sequencing recovered at least 2.5 million CDR3-containing paired-end reads from each sample. TCRdb recomputed calls from the 5' RACE reads with MiXCR, one row per CDR3 protein. The sample includes about 1.5 million distinct CDR3 sequences, roughly 43% of them seen just once. The sample taken for sequencing was blood. This TCR derives from a woman aged 18 to 35 in good health. The gene calls are TRBV9 and TRBJ2-1; 7 bases fit TRBD1. The CDR3 DNA is TGTGCCAGCAGCGTCTCGACAGGGTACAATGAGCAGTTCTTC. Translating gives CASSVSTGYNEQFF.